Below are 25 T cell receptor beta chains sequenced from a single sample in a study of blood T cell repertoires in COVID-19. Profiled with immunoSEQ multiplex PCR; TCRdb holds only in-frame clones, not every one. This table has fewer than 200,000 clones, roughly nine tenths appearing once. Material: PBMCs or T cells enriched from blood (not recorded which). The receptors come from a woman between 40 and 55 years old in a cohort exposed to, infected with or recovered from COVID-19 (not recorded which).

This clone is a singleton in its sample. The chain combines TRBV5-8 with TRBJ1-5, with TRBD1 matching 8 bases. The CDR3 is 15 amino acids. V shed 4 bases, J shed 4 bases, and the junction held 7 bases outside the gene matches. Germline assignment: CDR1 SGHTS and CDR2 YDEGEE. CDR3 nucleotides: TGTGCCAGCAGCCCACCGGACAGGGCGAATCAGCCCCAGCATTTT. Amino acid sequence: CASSPPDRANQPQHF.

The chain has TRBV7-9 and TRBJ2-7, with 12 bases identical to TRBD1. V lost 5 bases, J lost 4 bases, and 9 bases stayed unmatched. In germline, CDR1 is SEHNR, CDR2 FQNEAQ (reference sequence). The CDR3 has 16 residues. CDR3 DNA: TGTGCCAGCAGCGAACCGGGACAGGGGGCTCTGTACGAGCAGTACTTC. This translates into CASSEPGQGALYEQYF.

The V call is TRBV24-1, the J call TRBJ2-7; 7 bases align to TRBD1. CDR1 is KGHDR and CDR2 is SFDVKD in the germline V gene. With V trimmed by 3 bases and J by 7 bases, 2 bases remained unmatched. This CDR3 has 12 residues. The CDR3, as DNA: TGTGCCACCAGTGATGGGGACAGAGAGCAGTACTTC. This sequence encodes CATSDGDREQYF.

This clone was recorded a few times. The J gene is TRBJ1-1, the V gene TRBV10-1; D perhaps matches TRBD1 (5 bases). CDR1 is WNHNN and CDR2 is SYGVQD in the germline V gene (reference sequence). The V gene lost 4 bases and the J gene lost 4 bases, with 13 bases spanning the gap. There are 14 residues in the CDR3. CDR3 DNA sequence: TGCGCCAGCAGTGGGCAGGGTGGCGGCACTGAAGCTTTCTTT. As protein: CASSGQGGGTEAFF.

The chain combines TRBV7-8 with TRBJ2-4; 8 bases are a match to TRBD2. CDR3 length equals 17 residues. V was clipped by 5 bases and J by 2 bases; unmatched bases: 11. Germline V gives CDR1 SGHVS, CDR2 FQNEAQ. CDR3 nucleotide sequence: TGTGCCAGCAGCATACTTCGCGGCGGGAGGCCCAAAAACATTCAGTACTTC. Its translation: CASSILRGGRPKNIQYF. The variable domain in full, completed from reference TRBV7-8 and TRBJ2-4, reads GAGVSQSPRYKVAKRGQDVALRCDPISGHVSLFWYQQALGQGPEFLTYFQNEAQLDKSGLPSDRFFAERPEGSVSTLKIQRTQQEDSAVYLCASSILRGGRPKNIQYFGAGTRLSVL.

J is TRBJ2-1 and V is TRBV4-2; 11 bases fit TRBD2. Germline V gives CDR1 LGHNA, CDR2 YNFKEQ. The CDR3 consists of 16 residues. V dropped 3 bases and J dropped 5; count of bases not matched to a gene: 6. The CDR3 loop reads CASSHGTSGGNNEQFF. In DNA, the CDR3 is TGTGCCAGCAGCCACGGTACTAGCGGGGGCAACAATGAGCAGTTCTTC.

CDR3 sequence reads: CASSFASSNTEAFF. CDR3 coding DNA: TGTGCCAGCAGTTTTGCCAGTTCGAACACTGAAGCTTTCTTT. This chain links TRBV27 with TRBJ1-1; D is ambiguous. Per the germline V gene, CDR1 is MNHEY and CDR2 is SMNVEV (reference sequence). V lost 3 bases and J 1 base, leaving 9 bases between the germline ends. This CDR3 contains 14 residues.

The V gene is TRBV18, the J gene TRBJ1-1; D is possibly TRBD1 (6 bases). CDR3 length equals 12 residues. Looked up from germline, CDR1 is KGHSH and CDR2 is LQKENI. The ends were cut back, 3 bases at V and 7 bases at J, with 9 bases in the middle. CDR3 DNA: TGTGCCAGCTCACCGGACAGCCTTGAAGCTTTCTTT. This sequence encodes CASSPDSLEAFF.

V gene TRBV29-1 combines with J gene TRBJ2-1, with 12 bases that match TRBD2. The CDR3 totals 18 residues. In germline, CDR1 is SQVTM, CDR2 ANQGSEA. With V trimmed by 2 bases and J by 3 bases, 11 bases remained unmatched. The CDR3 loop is CSVERASGGALIYNEQFF. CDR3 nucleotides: TGCAGCGTTGAAAGGGCTAGCGGGGGGGCCTTGATCTACAATGAGCAGTTCTTC.

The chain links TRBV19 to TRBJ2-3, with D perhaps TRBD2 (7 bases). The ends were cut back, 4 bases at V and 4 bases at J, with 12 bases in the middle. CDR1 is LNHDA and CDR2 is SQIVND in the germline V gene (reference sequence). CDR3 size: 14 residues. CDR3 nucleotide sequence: TGTGCCAGTAGTAGTAGGGGGGGGGCAGATACGCAGTATTTT. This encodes CASSSRGGADTQYF. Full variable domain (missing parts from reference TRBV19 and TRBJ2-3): DGGITQSPKYLFRKEGQNVTLSCEQNLNHDAMYWYRQDPGQGLRLIYYSQIVNDFQKGDIAEGYSVSREKKESFPLTVTSAQKNPTAFYLCASSSRGGADTQYFGPGTRLTVL.

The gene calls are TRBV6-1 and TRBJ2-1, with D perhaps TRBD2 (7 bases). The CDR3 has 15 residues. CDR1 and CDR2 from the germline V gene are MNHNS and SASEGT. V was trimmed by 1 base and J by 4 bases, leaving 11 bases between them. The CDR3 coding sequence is TGTGCCAGCAGTGAAGAGAGGGGGGGTTACAATGAGCAGTTCTTC. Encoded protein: CASSEERGGYNEQFF.

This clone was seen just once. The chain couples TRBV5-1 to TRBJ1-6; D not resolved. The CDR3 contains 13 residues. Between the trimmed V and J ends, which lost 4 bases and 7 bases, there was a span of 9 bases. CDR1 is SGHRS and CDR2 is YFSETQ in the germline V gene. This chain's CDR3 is CASSPSLNSPLHF. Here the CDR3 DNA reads TGCGCCAGCAGCCCGTCTCTGAATTCACCCCTCCACTTT.

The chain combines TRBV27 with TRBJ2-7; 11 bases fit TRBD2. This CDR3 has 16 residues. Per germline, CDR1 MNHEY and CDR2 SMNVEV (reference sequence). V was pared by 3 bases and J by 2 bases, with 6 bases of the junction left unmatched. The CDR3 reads CASSLTGTSGPYEQYF. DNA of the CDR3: TGTGCCAGCAGTTTGACCGGGACTAGCGGTCCCTACGAGCAGTACTTC.

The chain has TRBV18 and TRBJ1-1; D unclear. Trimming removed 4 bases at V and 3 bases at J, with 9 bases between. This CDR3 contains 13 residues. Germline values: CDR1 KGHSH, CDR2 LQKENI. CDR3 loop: CASSQTADTEAFF. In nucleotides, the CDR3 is TGTGCCAGCTCACAAACAGCGGACACTGAAGCTTTCTTT.

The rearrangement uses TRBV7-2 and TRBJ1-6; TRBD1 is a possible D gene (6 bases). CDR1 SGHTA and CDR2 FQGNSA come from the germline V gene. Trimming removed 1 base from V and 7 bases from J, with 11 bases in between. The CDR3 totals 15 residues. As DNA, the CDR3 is TGTGCCAGCAGCTTAGGGGGGCGCGAAAATTCACCCCTCCACTTT. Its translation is CASSLGGRENSPLHF.

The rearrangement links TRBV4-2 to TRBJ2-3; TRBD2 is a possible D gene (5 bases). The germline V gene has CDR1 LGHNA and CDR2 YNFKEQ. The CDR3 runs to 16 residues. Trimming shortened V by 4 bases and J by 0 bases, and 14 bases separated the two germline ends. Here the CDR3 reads CASSPHSGASTDTQYF. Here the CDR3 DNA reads TGTGCCAGCAGCCCCCACAGCGGAGCTAGCACAGATACGCAGTATTTT.

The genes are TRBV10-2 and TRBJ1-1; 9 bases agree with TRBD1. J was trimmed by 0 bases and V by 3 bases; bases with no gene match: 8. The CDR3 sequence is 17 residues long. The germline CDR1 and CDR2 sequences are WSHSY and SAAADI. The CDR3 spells CASSDTGQGGVNTEAFF. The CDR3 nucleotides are TGCGCCAGCAGTGACACGGGACAGGGAGGGGTGAACACTGAAGCTTTCTTT.

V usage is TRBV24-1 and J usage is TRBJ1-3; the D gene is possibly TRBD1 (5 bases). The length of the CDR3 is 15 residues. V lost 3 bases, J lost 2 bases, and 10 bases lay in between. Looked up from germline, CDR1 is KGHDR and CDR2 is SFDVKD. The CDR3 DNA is TGTGCCACCAGTGATCCGGCAGGGACTGGAAACACCATATATTTT. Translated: CATSDPAGTGNTIYF.

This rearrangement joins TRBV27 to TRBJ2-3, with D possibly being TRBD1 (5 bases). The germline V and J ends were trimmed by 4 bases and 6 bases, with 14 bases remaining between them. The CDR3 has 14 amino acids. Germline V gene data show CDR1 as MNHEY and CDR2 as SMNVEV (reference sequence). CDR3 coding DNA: TGTGCCAGCAGTTCCTCCTTTGGGGCCGATACGCAGTATTTT. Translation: CASSSSFGADTQYF.

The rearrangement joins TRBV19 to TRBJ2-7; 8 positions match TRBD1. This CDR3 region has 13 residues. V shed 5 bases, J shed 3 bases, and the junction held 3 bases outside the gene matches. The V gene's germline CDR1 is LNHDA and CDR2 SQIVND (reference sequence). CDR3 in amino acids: CASSLGQGYEQYF. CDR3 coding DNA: TGTGCCAGTAGTCTCGGACAGGGCTACGAGCAGTACTTC.

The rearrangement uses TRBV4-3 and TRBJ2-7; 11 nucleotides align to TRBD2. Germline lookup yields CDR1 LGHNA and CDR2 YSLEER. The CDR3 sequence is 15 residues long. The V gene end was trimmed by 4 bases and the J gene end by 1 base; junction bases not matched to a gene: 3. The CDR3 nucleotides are TGCGCCAGCAGCCGAGGGACTAGCGGATCCTACGAGCAGTACTTC. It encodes CASSRGTSGSYEQYF.

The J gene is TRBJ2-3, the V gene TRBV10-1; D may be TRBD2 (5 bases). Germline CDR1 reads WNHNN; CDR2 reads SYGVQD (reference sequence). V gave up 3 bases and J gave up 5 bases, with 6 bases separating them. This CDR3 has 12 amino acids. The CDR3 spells CASSELGDTQYF. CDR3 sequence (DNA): TGCGCCAGCAGTGAACTAGGAGATACGCAGTATTTT.

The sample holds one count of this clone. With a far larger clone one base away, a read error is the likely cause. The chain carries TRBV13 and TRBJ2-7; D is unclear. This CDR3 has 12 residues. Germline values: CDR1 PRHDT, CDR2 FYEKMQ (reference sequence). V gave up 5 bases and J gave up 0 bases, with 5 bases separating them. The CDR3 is CASSLSSYEQYF. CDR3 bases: TGTGCCAGCAGCCTTAGCTCCTACGAGCAGTACTTC.

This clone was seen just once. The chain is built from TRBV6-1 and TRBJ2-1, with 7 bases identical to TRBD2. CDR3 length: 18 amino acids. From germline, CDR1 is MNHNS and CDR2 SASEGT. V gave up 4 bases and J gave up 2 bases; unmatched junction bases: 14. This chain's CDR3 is CASSAGRNIAGAYNEQFF. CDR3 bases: TGTGCCAGCAGTGCGGGACGGAACATAGCGGGCGCCTACAATGAGCAGTTCTTC.

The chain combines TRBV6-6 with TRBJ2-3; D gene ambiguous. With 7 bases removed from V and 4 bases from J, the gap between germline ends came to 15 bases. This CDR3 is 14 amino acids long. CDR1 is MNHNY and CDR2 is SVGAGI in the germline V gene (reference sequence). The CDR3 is CASTPGLLADTQYF. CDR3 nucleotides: TGTGCCAGCACCCCTGGCCTTTTGGCAGATACGCAGTATTTT.